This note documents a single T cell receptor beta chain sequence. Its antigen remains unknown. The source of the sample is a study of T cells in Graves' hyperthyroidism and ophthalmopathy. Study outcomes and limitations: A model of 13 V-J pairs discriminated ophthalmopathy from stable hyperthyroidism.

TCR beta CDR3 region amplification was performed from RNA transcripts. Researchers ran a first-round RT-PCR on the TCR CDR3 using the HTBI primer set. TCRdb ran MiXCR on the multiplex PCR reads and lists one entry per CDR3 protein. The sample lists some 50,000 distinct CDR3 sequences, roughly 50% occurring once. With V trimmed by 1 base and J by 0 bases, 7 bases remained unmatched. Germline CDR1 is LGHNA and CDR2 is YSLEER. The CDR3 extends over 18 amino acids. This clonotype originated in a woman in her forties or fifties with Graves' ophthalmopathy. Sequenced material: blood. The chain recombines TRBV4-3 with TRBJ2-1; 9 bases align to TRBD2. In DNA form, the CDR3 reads TGCGCCAGCAGCCAAGTATTGTCTAGCGGGACCTCCTACAATGAGCAGTTCTTC. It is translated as CASSQVLSSGTSYNEQFF.